Following are 25 T cell receptor beta chains from one sample sequenced in a study of T cell responses to AZD1222 COVID-19 vaccine. Measured with immunoSEQ multiplex PCR; TCRdb has only the in-frame clones, and not every one. The sample gives 100,000 to 150,000 clones, about nine tenths of which show up once; roughly 6% is in the top ten. The specimen comprised peripheral blood, sampled on day 0 of AZD1222 vaccination. These receptors came from an adult in good health.

The J gene is TRBJ2-6, the V gene TRBV6-1; possibly TRBD1 for D (6 bases). This CDR3 has 16 amino acids. V lost 2 bases and J 0 bases, leaving 8 bases between the germline ends. Germline V CDR1 and CDR2: MNHNS, SASEGT. The CDR3 DNA reads TGTGCCAGCAGTGAATTCAGGGGCTCTGGGGCCAACGTCCTGACTTTC. Protein product: CASSEFRGSGANVLTF.

V and J are TRBV6-5 and TRBJ1-5, with D maybe TRBD1 (5 bases). The germline V gene encodes CDR1 MNHEY and CDR2 SVGAGI. Trimming cost V 7 bases and J 5 bases, with 12 bases left between them. The CDR3 length is 13 residues. CDR3 in DNA: TGTGCCAGCACAGACAGTTTAGATCAGCCCCAGCATTTT. Protein product: CASTDSLDQPQHF.

This rearrangement joins TRBV6-1 to TRBJ2-7; tentatively, D is TRBD1 (5 bases). Trimming removed 5 bases from V and 3 bases from J, with 11 bases in between. The CDR3 is made up of 13 amino acids. Germline loops: CDR1 MNHNS, CDR2 SASEGT. CDR3 loop: CASSTDTNYEQYF. The CDR3 bases are TGTGCCAGCAGTACGGACACTAACTACGAGCAGTACTTC.

The rearrangement links TRBV5-1 to TRBJ2-1; D is perhaps TRBD2 (5 bases). Between the trimmed V and J ends, which lost 0 bases and 8 bases, there was a span of 12 bases. The germline gives CDR1 SGHRS, CDR2 YFSETQ. The CDR3 covers 14 residues. In nucleotides, the CDR3 is TGCGCCAGCAGCTTGGTGGCTAGCCCGGATGAGCAGTTCTTC. Translating gives CASSLVASPDEQFF.

The chain couples TRBV6-5 to TRBJ2-7; D tentatively reads TRBD1 or TRBD2 (5 bases each). The length of the CDR3 is 12 residues. The germline CDR1 and CDR2 sequences are MNHEY and SVGAGI. V shed 0 bases and J shed 6 bases, with 6 bases lying between them. CDR3 in DNA: TGTGCCAGCAGTTACTCGAGGGGCGAGCAGTACTTC. The encoded protein is CASSYSRGEQYF.

The chain employs TRBV30 and TRBJ1-4, with D perhaps matching TRBD1 (5 bases). The CDR3 loop spans 12 amino acids. Germline V lookup: CDR1 GTSNPN, CDR2 SVGIG (reference sequence). V dropped 7 bases and J dropped 5 bases, with 11 bases sitting between them. CDR3 in DNA: TGTGCCTACAAACGGGGGAATGAAAAACTGTTTTTT. Translated: CAYKRGNEKLFF.

To note about this clone: The same CDR3 also results from other DNA sequences found in this sample. The chain is built from TRBV6-5 and TRBJ1-2; a possible D gene is TRBD1 (5 bases). Germline lookup yields CDR1 MNHEY and CDR2 SVGAGI. This CDR3 comprises 12 residues. V dropped 6 bases and J dropped 4 bases, with 9 bases sitting between them. The CDR3 nucleotides read TGTGCCAGCAGCTTCGACAGCTATGGCTACACCTTC. This gives the protein CASSFDSYGYTF.

The chain uses TRBV11-2 and TRBJ1-1, with a weak D call TRBD1 (5 bases). The CDR3 loop spans 17 amino acids. The V gene lost 5 bases and the J gene lost 3 bases, with 22 bases spanning the gap. The germline gives CDR1 SGHAT, CDR2 FQNNGV. CDR3: CASSDRGLGLSDTEAFF. DNA of the CDR3: TGTGCCAGCAGCGACAGAGGATTAGGGTTGTCGGACACTGAAGCTTTCTTT.

The chain has TRBV7-8 and TRBJ2-6, with TRBD2 matching 7 bases. With V trimmed by 7 bases and J by 0 bases, 6 bases remained unmatched. Germline CDR1 SGHVS, CDR2 FQNEAQ. The CDR3 has 16 residues. The CDR3 loop reads CASTGGVSSGANVLTF. The DNA of the CDR3 is TGTGCCAGCACGGGAGGCGTTAGCTCTGGGGCCAACGTCCTGACTTTC.

The count of this clone is one. DNA for the CDR3: TGTGCCAGCAGTTACTCGGCGGCGAACACTGAAGCTTTCTTT. Translated: CASSYSAANTEAFF. V usage is TRBV6-6 and J usage is TRBJ1-1; the D is unclear. The length of the CDR3 is 14 residues. Germline V CDR1 and CDR2: MNHNY, SVGAGI (reference sequence). V was shortened by 0 bases and J by 1 base, with 6 bases between the two germline ends.

This rearrangement joins TRBV2 to TRBJ1-5; D is perhaps TRBD1 (5 bases). The germline V and J ends were trimmed by 7 bases and 3 bases, with 13 bases remaining between them. Germline CDR1 and CDR2: SNHLY and FYNNEI. The CDR3 has 14 amino acids. CDR3 DNA: TGTGCCAGCAACCGGGGCCGGACCAATCAGCCCCAGCATTTT. Translation: CASNRGRTNQPQHF.

V usage is TRBV28 and J usage is TRBJ2-2; 7 bases match TRBD2. CDR1 and CDR2 from the germline V gene are MDHEN and SYDVKM. The CDR3 consists of 13 residues. V shed 8 bases, J shed 3 bases, and the junction held 3 bases outside the gene matches. The CDR3 reads CASLRGYTGELFF. The CDR3 region has the DNA TGTGCCAGCCTGCGGGGGTACACCGGGGAGCTGTTTTTT. Filled out from reference TRBV28 and TRBJ2-2, the complete variable domain reads DVKVTQSSRYLVKRTGEKVFLECVQDMDHENMFWYRQDPGLGLRLIYFSYDVKMKEKGDIPEGYSVSREKKERFSLILESASTNQTSMYLCASLRGYTGELFFGEGSRLTVL.

The chain joins TRBV12-3 or TRBV12-4 to TRBJ1-6; no reliable D call. V dropped 3 bases and J dropped 14 bases, with 14 bases sitting between them. The CDR3 is 13 amino acids. CDR3 in DNA: TGTGCCAGCAGTTTTGCGACTCCAGTCACCCTCCACTTT. Amino acids: CASSFATPVTLHF.

V usage is TRBV5-5 and J usage is TRBJ1-3, with a tentative D call TRBD1 (5 bases). Between the trimmed V and J ends, which lost 4 bases and 4 bases, there was a span of 18 bases. CDR1 SGHKS and CDR2 YYEKEE come from the germline V gene (reference sequence). This CDR3 has 16 amino acids. The CDR3 sequence: CASSRGVQGEGNTIYF. CDR3 coding DNA: TGTGCCAGCAGCCGGGGGGTGCAGGGAGAAGGAAACACCATATATTTT.

This rearrangement joins TRBV12-3 or TRBV12-4 to TRBJ1-2, with D possibly TRBD1 on 6 matching bases. Between the trimmed V and J ends, which lost 6 bases and 12 bases, there was a span of 17 bases. This CDR3 has 12 amino acids. The chain's CDR3 is CASSLSTGMHTF. The CDR3 nucleotides read TGTGCCAGCAGCCTATCCACAGGGATGCACACCTTC.

The J gene is TRBJ2-5, the V gene TRBV3-1 (or the pseudogene TRBV3-2); D is undetermined. The CDR3 has 12 amino acids. Germline-derived CDR1 and CDR2 are LGHDT and YNNKEL (reference sequence). Trimming removed 0 bases from V and 5 bases from J, with 4 bases in between. The CDR3 DNA follows: TGTGCCAGCAGCCAAGATATGGAGACCCAGTACTTC. It encodes CASSQDMETQYF.

The J gene is TRBJ2-7, the V gene TRBV7-6; TRBD2 might be the D (5 bases). The CDR3 length is 14 residues. Trimming removed 5 bases from V and 0 bases from J, with 11 bases in between. Per the germline V gene, CDR1 is SGHVS and CDR2 is FNYEAQ. DNA for the CDR3: TGTGCCAGCAGCCGAACGGGGAGCTCCTACGAGCAGTACTTC. Translated: CASSRTGSSYEQYF.

The CDR3 here is CASSLDGGYNRKLFF. The CDR3 coding sequence is TGTGCCAGCAGCTTGGATGGGGGGTATAACCGAAAACTGTTTTTT. The chain carries TRBV5-6 and TRBJ1-4; TRBD1 might be the D (5 bases). The CDR3 sequence is 15 residues long. Trimming left V 0 bases short and J 10 bases short, with 16 bases between. Germline V gene sequence: CDR1 SGHDT, CDR2 YYEEEE.

The gene calls are TRBV2 and TRBJ1-2; TRBD1 might be the D (5 bases). CDR1 SNHLY and CDR2 FYNNEI come from the germline V gene. V was trimmed by 3 bases and J by 4 bases, leaving 9 bases between them. This CDR3 comprises 13 residues. The CDR3 nucleotides are TGTGCCAGCAGTGAGGGGGGTATCTATGGCTACACCTTC. This codes for CASSEGGIYGYTF.

This chain connects TRBV11-3 to TRBJ2-3; D possibly matches TRBD1 or TRBD2 (5 bases each). The germline V gene has CDR1 SGHNT and CDR2 YENEEA. V was trimmed by 5 bases and J by 5 bases, leaving 17 bases between them. This CDR3 spans 15 amino acids. The CDR3 DNA reads as TGTGCCAGCAGCCCCAGGGCCGGAGGAGGAGATACGCAGTATTTT. Translating gives CASSPRAGGGDTQYF.

CDR3 region: CSVYTSTQYF. Here the CDR3 DNA reads TGCAGCGTTTATACAAGTACGCAGTATTTT. The chain joins TRBV29-1 to TRBJ2-3, with D unresolved. CDR1 and CDR2 from the germline V gene are SQVTM and ANQGSEA. V was cut by 5 bases and J by 8 bases, with 8 bases left in between. This CDR3 comprises 10 residues.

This sequence joins TRBV7-2 and TRBJ1-5; 7 nucleotides line up with TRBD1. V lost 4 bases, J lost 2 bases, and 8 bases stayed unmatched. The CDR3 extends over 16 amino acids. The V gene's germline CDR1 is SGHTA and CDR2 FQGNSA. In DNA, the CDR3 is TGTGCCAGCAGCTCCCAAGGGGGCCGGGGCAATCAGCCCCAGCATTTT. Protein product: CASSSQGGRGNQPQHF.

This clone has just a few counts. The rearrangement links TRBV7-2 to TRBJ1-1, with D unresolved. V was clipped by 2 bases and J by 0 bases, with 10 bases between them. Germline values: CDR1 SGHTA, CDR2 FQGNSA. This CDR3 is 15 amino acids long. The CDR3 is CASSLNPSMNTEAFF. In DNA form, the CDR3 reads TGTGCCAGCAGCTTAAATCCGTCTATGAACACTGAAGCTTTCTTT.

This clone has only a few counts. V is TRBV6-1 and J is TRBJ1-2, with D possibly being TRBD1 (5 bases). V lost 0 bases, J lost 5 bases, and 7 bases lay in between. Germline CDR1 is MNHNS and CDR2 is SASEGT. CDR3 length equals 13 residues. The CDR3: CASSEAGQYGYTF. CDR3 DNA sequence: TGTGCCAGCAGTGAAGCGGGGCAGTATGGCTACACCTTC.

The gene calls are TRBV2 and TRBJ1-6, with D possibly being TRBD1 (6 bases). The V and J ends lost 7 bases and 9 bases respectively, with 19 bases between them. Germline V gene data show CDR1 as SNHLY and CDR2 as FYNNEI. This CDR3 region has 15 residues. CDR3 in amino acids: CASTTRGEGISPLHF. Written as DNA, the CDR3 is TGTGCCAGCACGACCAGGGGTGAAGGGATTTCACCCCTCCACTTT. Drawing the rest from reference TRBV2 and TRBJ1-6, the complete variable domain is EPEVTQTPSHQVTQMGQEVILRCVPISNHLYFYWYRQILGQKVEFLVSFYNNEISEKSEIFDDQFSVERPDGSNFTLKIRSTKLEDSAMYFCASTTRGEGISPLHFGNGTRLTVT.